This T cell receptor beta chain was recovered during a study of shared clonotypes between healthy human individuals. The germline V gene has CDR1 MNHEY and CDR2 SVGAGI. The CDR3 totals 14 residues. Trimming cost V 0 bases and J 7 bases, with 10 bases left between them. Study-level results: The diversity represented, both genetic and in exposure history, was limited by few donors.

CD8 cells regarded as naive lacked CD45RO, were positively chosen for CCR7, and omitted terminally differentiated effector memory CD45RA+ cells. Tens of thousands of T cell genomes (roughly 190 ng DNA) went into each sorted-subset replicate. Original handling: In the immunoSEQ data, sequences were junction-only and lacked quality scores, so filtering differed. The method was immunoSEQ multiplex PCR; TCRdb's version includes in-frame clones alone and lacks a portion of them. D and trimming come from the DNA, and the V and J calls and clone size come from that table. The sample includes around 2.1 million clones, around 93% of them seen just once. On this clone itself: Its antigen remains unknown. Other nucleotide sequences from this sample produce the same CDR3.

The rearrangement uses TRBV6-5 and TRBJ2-1; a weak D match, TRBD2 (6 bases). The source is a man between 18 and 29 years old in good health. Some clones in this sample may be carry-over from other donors' samples. The material sequenced was naive CD8+ T cells from PBMCs. CDR3 protein: CASSYSGGGNEQFF. The CDR3 DNA reads TGTGCCAGCAGTTACTCGGGGGGTGGGAATGAGCAGTTCTTC.